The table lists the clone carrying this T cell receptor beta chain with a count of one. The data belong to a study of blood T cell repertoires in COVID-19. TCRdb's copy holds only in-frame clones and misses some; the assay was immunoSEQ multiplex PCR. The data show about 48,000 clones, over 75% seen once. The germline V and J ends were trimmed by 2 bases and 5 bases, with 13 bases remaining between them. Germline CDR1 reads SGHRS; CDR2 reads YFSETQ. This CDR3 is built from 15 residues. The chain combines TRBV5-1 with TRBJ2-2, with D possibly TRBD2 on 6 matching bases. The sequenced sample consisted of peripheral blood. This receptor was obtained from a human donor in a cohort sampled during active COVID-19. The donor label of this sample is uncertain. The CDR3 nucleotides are TGCGCCAGCAGCTTCGGTGCGGGGCGGACCGGGGAGCTGTTTTTT. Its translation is CASSFGAGRTGELFF.